These 19 T cell receptor beta chains were sequenced from one sample in a study of regulatory and conventional T cells in RAG deficiency. Sequencing used immunoSEQ multiplex PCR; TCRdb keeps in-frame clones, though not all of them. The table has under 35,000 clones, 75% to 90% seen once; the top ten hold around 5%. These same records also appear under a second study, on regulatory T cells. That investigation notes: Primers: 52 TRBV forward and 13 TRBJ reverse.

The sequenced sample consisted of CD8+ T cells sorted from blood. The receptors derive from a human donor in good health.

The chain recombines TRBV11-3 with TRBJ1-1; a weak D match, TRBD1 (5 bases). CDR1 and CDR2 (germline): SGHNT, YENEEA. V gave up 4 bases and J gave up 1 base, with 7 bases separating them. CDR3 length equals 13 residues. The CDR3 reads CASSSDRNTEAFF. CDR3 coding DNA: TGTGCCAGCAGCTCCGACAGGAACACTGAAGCTTTCTTT.

The V and J genes are TRBV5-1 and TRBJ2-1; unclear D gene. V was clipped by 0 bases and J by 10 bases, with 11 bases between them. The CDR3 runs 13 residues. Germline V CDR1 and CDR2: SGHRS, YFSETQ. The CDR3 DNA sequence: TGCGCCAGCAGCTTGGCAACAGCGCTGGAGCAGTTCTTC. Translating it yields CASSLATALEQFF.

The J gene is TRBJ1-4, the V gene TRBV5-1; 11 bases line up with TRBD1. The V segment lost 4 bases and the J segment 4 bases; nucleotides outside the gene matches: 3. Looked up from germline, CDR1 is SGHRS and CDR2 is YFSETQ. The CDR3 runs 15 residues. CDR3 loop: CASSTGTGGNEKLFF. The CDR3 DNA follows: TGCGCCAGCAGCACCGGGACAGGGGGTAATGAAAAACTGTTTTTT.

This clone was counted a single time. The V and J genes are TRBV14 and TRBJ2-7; 7 bases agree with TRBD2. V was clipped by 1 base and J by 0 bases; unmatched bases: 12. Germline-derived CDR1 and CDR2 are SGHDN and FVKESK. The CDR3 length is 18 residues. CDR3 coding DNA: TGTGCCAGCAGCCAAGGATGGGGAGCGGGACGGATCTCCTACGAGCAGTACTTC. It encodes CASSQGWGAGRISYEQYF. The variable domain in full, with the rest retrieved from reference TRBV14 and TRBJ2-7, is EAGVTQFPSHSVIEKGQTVTLRCDPISGHDNLYWYRRVMGKEIKFLLHFVKESKQDESGMPNNRFLAERTGGTYSTLKVQPAELEDSGVYFCASSQGWGAGRISYEQYFGPGTRLTVT.

The CDR3 spells CASSSHPGQGDNEQFF. As DNA, the CDR3 is TGTGCCAGCAGTTCACACCCGGGACAGGGAGACAATGAGCAGTTCTTC. The chain is built from TRBV5-5 and TRBJ2-1; 9 bases agree with TRBD1. The CDR3 loop spans 16 amino acids. V trimming: 5 bases; J trimming: 5 bases; junction bases outside the gene matches: 11. In germline, CDR1 is SGHKS, CDR2 YYEKEE (reference sequence).

This chain joins TRBV7-9 and TRBJ1-5; 10 bases match TRBD1. The J segment lost 2 bases and the V segment lost 0 bases, leaving 1 base of the junction unmatched. The germline CDR1 and CDR2 sequences are SEHNR and FQNEAQ (reference sequence). The CDR3 has 16 amino acids. In DNA form, the CDR3 reads TGTGCCAGCAGCTTAGCCGGGACAGGGGGCAATCAGCCCCAGCATTTT. Its protein is CASSLAGTGGNQPQHF. Drawing the rest from reference TRBV7-9 and TRBJ1-5, the complete variable domain is DTGVSQNPRHKITKRGQNVTFRCDPISEHNRLYWYRQTLGQGPEFLTYFQNEAQLEKSRLLSDRFSAERPKGSFSTLEIQRTEQGDSAMYLCASSLAGTGGNQPQHFGDGTRLSIL.

The chain employs TRBV5-1 and TRBJ2-7, with D unclear. Germline V gene data show CDR1 as SGHRS and CDR2 as YFSETQ. V shed 2 bases and J shed 2 bases, with 11 bases lying between them. The CDR3 covers 14 residues. The CDR3 sequence is CASSFTQRPYEQYF. CDR3 coding DNA: TGCGCCAGCAGCTTTACACAGAGACCCTACGAGCAGTACTTC.

This clone showed up just once. The chain has TRBV7-3 and TRBJ2-7; the D gene could be TRBD1 or TRBD2 (5 bases each). The V end was cut by 1 base, the J end by 6 bases, with 19 bases between. Germline values: CDR1 SGHTA, CDR2 FQGTGA. CDR3 length: 16 residues. CDR3 sequence: CASSLSGGPWSGEQYF. The CDR3 coding sequence is TGTGCCAGCAGCTTAAGTGGGGGACCGTGGTCCGGCGAGCAGTACTTC.

The V and J genes are TRBV5-6 and TRBJ2-1; no firm D call. Germline CDR1 SGHDT, CDR2 YYEEEE. This CDR3 region has 13 residues. V was trimmed by 1 base and J by 9 bases, leaving 11 bases between them. The CDR3 loop reads CASSLLAPGEQFF. The CDR3 bases are TGTGCCAGCAGCTTGCTGGCCCCAGGTGAGCAGTTCTTC.

The chain combines TRBV6-5 with TRBJ2-2; D gene uncertain. The CDR3 totals 13 residues. Germline lookup yields CDR1 MNHEY and CDR2 SVGAGI. V lost 0 bases and J lost 9, with 8 bases in between. The CDR3 coding sequence is TGTGCCAGCAGTTACTCCCGGGTCAGGGAGCTGTTTTTT. This encodes CASSYSRVRELFF.

This clone was seen once. The genes are TRBV28 and TRBJ2-3; D is unclear. With 2 bases removed from V and 2 bases from J, the gap between germline ends came to 8 bases. The germline V gene has CDR1 MDHEN and CDR2 SYDVKM. The CDR3 has 14 residues. CDR3 in amino acids: CASSLGGDTDTQYF. The CDR3 nucleotides read TGTGCCAGCAGTTTAGGTGGGGACACAGATACGCAGTATTTT. The full variable domain, with the rest looked up from reference TRBV28 and TRBJ2-3, is DVKVTQSSRYLVKRTGEKVFLECVQDMDHENMFWYRQDPGLGLRLIYFSYDVKMKEKGDIPEGYSVSREKKERFSLILESASTNQTSMYLCASSLGGDTDTQYFGPGTRLTVL.

The chain combines TRBV7-6 with TRBJ2-7, with D perhaps being TRBD1 or TRBD2 (5 bases each). Trimming left V 5 bases short and J 6 bases short, with 14 bases between. Germline CDR1 and CDR2: SGHVS and FNYEAQ. This CDR3 region has 13 residues. This CDR3 reads CASSLMRGSEQYF. The DNA of the CDR3 is TGTGCCAGCAGCCTCATGAGGGGCTCCGAGCAGTACTTC.

The chain recombines TRBV14 with TRBJ1-2; 7 nucleotides line up with TRBD1. The CDR3 runs 16 residues. J gave up 1 base and V 0 bases, and 5 bases lay outside the gene matches. CDR1 is SGHDN, CDR2 FVKESK, per germline. The CDR3 reads CASSQDHRGINYGYTF. For the CDR3, the DNA is TGTGCCAGCAGCCAAGACCACAGGGGAATTAACTATGGCTACACCTTC.

This rearrangement joins TRBV9 to TRBJ2-2; TRBD2 is a possible D gene (5 bases). The CDR3 runs 18 residues. Trimming pared 2 bases from V and 0 bases from J, leaving 17 bases between. Germline V gene data show CDR1 as SGDLS and CDR2 as YYNGEE. DNA for the CDR3: TGTGCCAGCAGCGTTCTATCGGGATTCGGGACGAACACCGGGGAGCTGTTTTTT. This codes for CASSVLSGFGTNTGELFF.

CDR3 sequence: CASSLVSGVEQYF. CDR3 sequence (DNA): TGCGCCAGCAGCTTGGTTTCAGGGGTCGAGCAGTACTTC. The gene calls are TRBV5-1 and TRBJ2-7; perhaps TRBD1 as D (6 bases). The V gene lost 0 bases and the J gene lost 6 bases, with 10 bases spanning the gap. CDR1 is SGHRS, CDR2 YFSETQ, per germline. The CDR3 totals 13 residues.

This clone has a single count. The gene calls are TRBV13 and TRBJ2-1; a possible D gene is TRBD2 (6 bases). The CDR3 covers 17 residues. V shed 0 bases and J shed 2 bases, with 14 bases lying between them. Germline V gene data show CDR1 as PRHDT and CDR2 as FYEKMQ (reference sequence). In DNA, the CDR3 is TGTGCCAGCAGCTTAGGACGAGGCGGGATTCCCTACAATGAGCAGTTCTTC. This sequence encodes CASSLGRGGIPYNEQFF.

This chain connects TRBV11-2 to TRBJ2-1; 12 bases map to TRBD2. The V and J ends lost 1 base and 3 bases, in that order; junction bases with no gene match: 7. CDR3 length equals 18 residues. In germline, CDR1 is SGHAT, CDR2 FQNNGV. The CDR3 spells CASSLGLAGGPYYNEQFF. The CDR3 bases are TGTGCCAGCAGCTTAGGGCTAGCGGGGGGGCCATACTACAATGAGCAGTTCTTC. Together with reference TRBV11-2 and TRBJ2-1, the CDR3 gives the full variable domain: EAGVAQSPRYKIIEKRQSVAFWCNPISGHATLYWYQQILGQGPKLLIQFQNNGVVDDSQLPKDRFSAERLKGVDSTLKIQPAKLEDSAVYLCASSLGLAGGPYYNEQFFGPGTRLTVL.

The count of this clone is one. The chain is built from TRBV6-5 and TRBJ2-7; D call uncertain. This CDR3 contains 13 residues. V lost 5 bases to trimming and J lost 5 bases, with 13 bases between them. From germline, CDR1 is MNHEY and CDR2 SVGAGI. The CDR3 region is CASSHRTSDEQYF. The CDR3 coding sequence is TGTGCCAGCAGTCATAGAACGTCCGACGAGCAGTACTTC.

This clone was detected a few times. V usage is TRBV28 and J usage is TRBJ2-2, with D possibly being TRBD1 (7 bases). Germline loops: CDR1 MDHEN, CDR2 SYDVKM. Trimming stripped 5 bases from V and 0 bases from J, with 10 bases between. There are 15 residues in the CDR3. CDR3 protein: CASSTGDSNTGELFF. The CDR3, as DNA: TGTGCCAGCAGTACAGGGGACTCGAACACCGGGGAGCTGTTTTTT.